What follows are 3 T cell receptor beta chains derived from one specimen sequenced in a study of blood T cell repertoires in COVID-19. Assay used: immunoSEQ multiplex PCR; TCRdb lists only in-frame clones, some missing. This table holds under 350,000 clones, approximately 85% found once. The sample consisted of peripheral blood. The receptors come from a woman aged 70-85 years with acute or convalescent COVID-19.

The chain joins TRBV5-6 to TRBJ1-1; 9 positions agree with TRBD1. After removal of 2 bases from V and 0 bases from J, the junction contained 2 bases not matched to a gene. This CDR3 has 15 residues. Germline loops: CDR1 SGHDT, CDR2 YYEEEE. CDR3 amino acids: CASSFGTGMNTEAFF. The CDR3, as DNA: TGTGCCAGCAGCTTCGGGACAGGGATGAACACTGAAGCTTTCTTT.

The chain is built from TRBV3-1 (or the pseudogene TRBV3-2) and TRBJ1-2; D gene uncertain. The CDR3 extends over 13 amino acids. Germline V gene data show CDR1 as LGHDT and CDR2 as YNNKEL (reference sequence). The germline V and J ends were trimmed by 1 base and 8 bases, with 11 bases remaining between them. The CDR3 loop reads CASSQASNEGYTF. The CDR3 region has the DNA TGTGCCAGCAGCCAAGCCTCCAACGAGGGCTACACCTTC.

In this sample, this clone turned up once. V is TRBV6-5 and J is TRBJ2-5; 8 bases are a match to TRBD2. CDR1 and CDR2 (germline): MNHEY, SVGAGI. V lost 2 bases and J lost 2; bases outside the gene matches: 4. The CDR3 spans 15 residues. CDR3 region: CASSYHPGGQETQYF. As DNA, the CDR3 is TGTGCCAGCAGTTACCACCCGGGGGGGCAAGAGACCCAGTACTTC.